This T cell receptor beta chain stems from a study of cytomegalovirus exposure and HLA in healthy donors. Study information: A prior analysis found 100 million to 140 million unique TCR beta sequences from 170 million or so T cells.

Trimming left V 4 bases short and J 2 bases short, with 13 bases between. Looked up from germline, CDR1 is MNHEY and CDR2 is SMNVEV (reference sequence). The CDR3 extends over 15 amino acids. With respect to this clone: Its antigen is currently unknown.

Findings and limits, study-wide: Some V segments (TRBV6-2 and TRBV6-3 among them) were excluded as indistinguishable. In all likelihood, a cluster of highly shared sequence variants was a sequencing artifact. Follow-up analysis found HLA locus-dependent TCR association rates, highest for DRB1 and lowest for HLA-C.

The PCR ran on 60 Vbeta and 13 Jbeta primers. Produced via immunoSEQ multiplex PCR; TCRdb's table is partial and in-frame only. The record lists about 160,000 clones, of which the ten most abundant hold 1% to 1.5%. This chain links TRBV27 with TRBJ2-3; TRBD1 is a possible D gene (5 bases). Sequenced input: PBMCs. The source is a woman between 55 and 75 years old in good health and CMV-seronegative. CDR3 sequence: CASSSNRRSTDTQYF. In nucleotides, the CDR3 is TGTGCCAGCAGTTCAAACAGGCGGTCCACAGATACGCAGTATTTT.